This entry is about one T cell receptor beta chain. The target antigen is unknown. The germline CDR1 and CDR2 sequences are MNHNY and SVGAGI (reference sequence). The CDR3 contains 14 residues. The J segment lost 4 bases and the V segment lost 5 bases, leaving 8 bases of the junction unmatched. This record belongs to a study of beta chain features in type 1 diabetes. Findings and limits, study-wide: Across patients, naive, central memory and Treg TCRB repertoires exhibited apparently greater similarity than was observed across healthy donors. Type 1 diabetes patients had TCRB CDR3s that were shorter (moderately but significantly so) in all four CD4+ subsets. No resolution was reached here on whether HLA type influences TCRB rearrangement. Patients and controls would be equally affected if PCR favored shorter templates.

Expressed TCRB transcripts were sequenced because the entire RNA isolate underwent reverse transcription. Generated by immunoSEQ multiplex PCR, the TCRdb table keeps only in-frame clones and is missing some. The sample holds about 650,000 clones, approximately 13% seen once. One heparinised blood draw averaging around 120 mL was given by each donor. The TCR comes from a young man with type 1 diabetes. Source material: naive CD4+ T cells from blood. The gene calls are TRBV6-6 and TRBJ2-7; 7 bases are shared with TRBD1. The CDR3 loop reads CASSPGTAYYEQYF. The CDR3 DNA follows: TGTGCCAGCAGTCCCGGGACAGCGTATTACGAGCAGTACTTC.